The 14 T cell receptor beta chains listed next were all sequenced from one sample in a study of blood T cell repertoires in COVID-19. Some clones are missing from TCRdb's copy, which holds only in-frame ones; the method was immunoSEQ multiplex PCR. The sample has over 200,000 clones; roughly 89% are singletons. Sequenced sample: peripheral blood. The source of these receptors is a man in his 60s who had recovered from COVID-19.

The CDR3 is CASSWDINTGELFF. In nucleotides, the CDR3 is TGCGCCAGCAGCTGGGACATTAACACCGGGGAGCTGTTTTTT. The chain recombines TRBV5-1 with TRBJ2-2; D possibly corresponds to TRBD1 (6 bases). Germline CDR1 and CDR2: SGHRS and YFSETQ. The ends were cut back, 3 bases at V and 2 bases at J, with 8 bases in the middle. CDR3 size: 14 residues. Variable domain in full (rest from reference TRBV5-1 and TRBJ2-2): KAGVTQTPRYLIKTRGQQVTLSCSPISGHRSVSWYQQTPGQGLQFLFEYFSETQRNKGNFPGRFSGRQFSNSRSEMNVSTLELGDSALYLCASSWDINTGELFFGEGSRLTVL.

This clone was recorded only once. This chain connects TRBV5-1 to TRBJ1-4, with a possible D match to TRBD1 (5 bases). The V end lost 4 bases, the J end lost 0 bases, and 13 bases lay between the germline ends. The CDR3 runs to 16 residues. In germline, CDR1 is SGHRS, CDR2 YFSETQ. CDR3 DNA: TGCGCCAGCAGCCGAAATACAGGCACAACTAATGAAAAACTGTTTTTT. Its translation: CASSRNTGTTNEKLFF.

This chain links TRBV19 with TRBJ2-7, with 7 bases lining up with TRBD1. The V gene's germline CDR1 is LNHDA and CDR2 SQIVND (reference sequence). V gave up 4 bases and J gave up 2 bases; unmatched junction bases: 5. CDR3 length: 14 residues. CDR3 in amino acids: CASSRDSSAYEQYF. The CDR3 DNA reads TGTGCCAGTAGTAGGGACAGCTCTGCCTACGAGCAGTACTTC.

This clone was seen repeatedly, ten times or more. The gene calls are TRBV6-6 and TRBJ1-6; 12 positions agree with TRBD1. Trimming at V came to 6 bases and at J to 9 bases, leaving 6 bases not matched to a gene. The CDR3 has 15 residues. Germline V lookup: CDR1 MNHNY, CDR2 SVGAGI (reference sequence). The CDR3 region is CASRGTGGFSSPLHF. For the CDR3, the DNA is TGTGCCAGCAGAGGGACAGGGGGCTTCAGTTCACCCCTCCACTTT.

This clone was picked up one time. V and J are TRBV29-1 and TRBJ2-5, with TRBD1 as a possible D gene (5 bases). CDR1 is SQVTM and CDR2 is ANQGSEA in the germline V gene. With 1 base removed from V and 3 bases from J, the gap between germline ends came to 9 bases. This CDR3 is built from 13 residues. The CDR3 coding sequence is TGCAGCGTTGAAGTGGGCAGGGAAGAGACCCAGTACTTC. Its translation is CSVEVGREETQYF. The variable domain in full, completed from reference TRBV29-1 and TRBJ2-5, reads SAVISQKPSRDICQRGTSLTIQCQVDSQVTMMFWYRQQPGQSLTLIATANQGSEATYESGFVIDKFPISRPNLTFSTLTVSNMSPEDSSIYLCSVEVGREETQYFGPGTRLLVL.

V gene TRBV19 combines with J gene TRBJ2-5; no clear D. Looked up from germline, CDR1 is LNHDA and CDR2 is SQIVND (reference sequence). V was shortened by 6 bases and J by 0 bases, with 11 bases between the two germline ends. CDR3 length: 14 residues. CDR3 in amino acids: CASSKRRDQETQYF. DNA of the CDR3: TGTGCCAGTAGCAAAAGACGGGACCAAGAGACCCAGTACTTC.

The chain has TRBV10-3 and TRBJ1-1, with no clear D. The CDR3 has 17 residues. The V gene lost 0 bases and the J gene lost 1 base, with 15 bases spanning the gap. The germline CDR1 and CDR2 sequences are ENHRY and SYGVKD. CDR3 amino acids: CAISESIRQASNTEAFF. CDR3 DNA sequence: TGTGCCATCAGTGAGTCGATTCGGCAGGCATCGAACACTGAAGCTTTCTTT.

The V and J genes are TRBV6-5 and TRBJ1-1, with TRBD1 identical over 7 bases. The trim removed 8 bases at V and 1 base at J, leaving 10 bases unmatched. CDR1 and CDR2 (germline): MNHEY, SVGAGI. This CDR3 has 15 residues. CDR3 bases: TGTGCCAGCGCGAGGAAGGGGGCAGGGAACACTGAAGCTTTCTTT. This translates into CASARKGAGNTEAFF.

The CDR3 protein is CASSENAGSGNTIYF. The CDR3 nucleotides are TGTGCCAGCAGTGAAAATGCGGGCTCTGGAAACACCATATATTTT. The gene calls are TRBV6-1 and TRBJ1-3; D call uncertain. The CDR3 loop spans 15 amino acids. Trimming cost V 2 bases and J 0 bases, with 8 bases left between them. The V gene's germline CDR1 is MNHNS and CDR2 SASEGT.

The CDR3 DNA follows: TGCGCCAGCAGCTTGGAGGGGGGGGCAGATACGCAGTATTTT. Protein product: CASSLEGGADTQYF. This chain connects TRBV5-1 to TRBJ2-3; the D gene is possibly TRBD2 (7 bases). Germline CDR1 and CDR2: SGHRS and YFSETQ. V dropped 0 bases and J dropped 4 bases, with 9 bases sitting between them. The CDR3 consists of 14 residues.

The rearrangement joins TRBV12-3 or TRBV12-4 to TRBJ1-3, with D unresolved. V gave up 1 base and J gave up 8 bases, with 6 bases separating them. CDR3 size: 12 residues. The CDR3, as DNA: TGTGCCAGCAGTTTAGGCGTCTACACCATATATTTT. Residues: CASSLGVYTIYF.

V is TRBV6-5 and J is TRBJ1-1; 7 bases are a match to TRBD1. CDR3 size: 12 residues. Losses at the gene ends were 8 bases for V and 10 bases for J; bases not matched to a gene: 10. Germline V gene lookup returns CDR1 MNHEY and CDR2 SVGAGI. DNA for the CDR3: TGTGCCAGCGGTCTACGACAGGGTGGAGCTTTCTTT. Its protein product is CASGLRQGGAFF.

V and J are TRBV9 and TRBJ2-2; 14 bases map to TRBD2. Unmatched junction bases numbered 5, after V lost 4 bases and J lost 3 bases. The CDR3 loop spans 17 amino acids. Germline V gene lookup returns CDR1 SGDLS and CDR2 YYNGEE. CDR3 in amino acids: CASSRRGLAGDTGELFF. The CDR3 nucleotides are TGTGCCAGCAGCCGCAGGGGACTAGCGGGAGACACCGGGGAGCTGTTTTTT.

The CDR3 here is CSARDIYGYTF. The CDR3 nucleotides read TGCAGTGCCAGGGACATATACGGCTACACCTTC. The chain employs TRBV20-1 and TRBJ1-2; possibly TRBD1 for D (6 bases). CDR1 and CDR2 (germline): DFQATT, SNEGSKA (reference sequence). This CDR3 comprises 11 residues. The V gene lost 6 bases and the J gene lost 8 bases, with 13 bases spanning the gap.